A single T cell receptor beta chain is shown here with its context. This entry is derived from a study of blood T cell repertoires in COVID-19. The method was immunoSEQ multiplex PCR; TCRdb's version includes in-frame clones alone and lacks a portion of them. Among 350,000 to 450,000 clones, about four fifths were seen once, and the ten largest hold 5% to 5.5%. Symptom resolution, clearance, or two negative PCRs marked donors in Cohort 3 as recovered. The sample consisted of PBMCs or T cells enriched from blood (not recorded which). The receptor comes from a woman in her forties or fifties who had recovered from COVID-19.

The CDR3 DNA follows: TGTGCCAGCAGGGAGGACCCGCGGAGGAGGGAGACCCAGTACTTC. It encodes CASREDPRRRETQYF. The J gene is TRBJ2-5, the V gene TRBV7-2, with TRBD2 as a possible D gene (5 bases). The CDR3 extends over 15 amino acids. V was trimmed by 6 bases and J by 5 bases, leaving 19 bases between them. The germline V gene has CDR1 SGHTA and CDR2 FQGNSA.